This is a list of T cell receptor beta chains from one sample in a study of T-cell reconstitution after alpha-beta-depleted transplantation in children. TCRdb independently ran MiXCR on the PCR reads; one entry per CDR3 protein. The repertoire has 600,000 to 700,000 distinct CDR3 sequences, approximately 15% of them found once; the top ten carry 0.9% to 1.2%. The sequencing here drew on PBMCs from the stem cell graft donor, taken from the stem cell graft. The receptors originated from a human donor who donated a stem cell graft to a child with acute myeloid leukemia. CDR3s include the opening cysteine and the closing phenylalanine or tryptophan. Fields, in order: D gene, V gene, J gene, clone size, CDR3 protein, CDR3 DNA. D genes are given only for firm matches. Rows give clone size only sometimes, using once, few, many, or a class for an expanded clone.

.	TRBV6-2/TRBV6-3	TRBJ1-5	.	CASSNDPGYQPQHF	TGTGCCAGCAGTAACGACCCAGGGTATCAGCCCCAGCATTTT
TRBD1	TRBV12-3/TRBV12-4	TRBJ2-2	.	CASSKQGPGELFF	TGTGCCAGCAGTAAACAGGGGCCCGGGGAGCTGTTTTTT
TRBD2	TRBV20-1	TRBJ2-3	.	CSADHPASGTFTDTQYF	TGCAGTGCGGATCACCCCGCTAGCGGGACCTTCACAGATACGCAGTATTTT
TRBD2	TRBV20-1	TRBJ2-7	many	CSAGTGTSGSYEQYF	TGCAGTGCTGGGACCGGGACTAGCGGGTCCTACGAGCAGTACTTC
.	TRBV20-1	TRBJ1-4	many	CSARGPATNEKLFF	TGCAGTGCTAGGGGGCCTGCAACTAATGAAAAACTGTTTTTT
.	TRBV6-2/TRBV6-3	TRBJ2-7	once	CASSYSDSGEPYEPYF	TGTGCCAGCAGTTACTCTGATTCGGGGGAACCCTACGAGCCGTACTTC
TRBD1	TRBV10-3	TRBJ2-5	many	CAIRDRGETQYF	TGTGCCATCAGGGACAGGGGTGAGACCCAGTACTTC
.	TRBV20-1	TRBJ1-2	.	CSAISYGYTF	TGCAGTGCTATCAGCTATGGCTACACCTTC
.	TRBV11-2	TRBJ2-4	.	CASSRDRLAKNIQYF	TGTGCCAGCAGCCGCGACCGGTTAGCCAAAAACATTCAGTACTTC
.	TRBV6-5	TRBJ2-5	many	CASSYEQWGETQYF	TGTGCCAGCAGTTACGAACAGTGGGGGGAGACCCAGTACTTC
TRBD2	TRBV5-1	TRBJ2-1	.	CASSPVAGENNEQFF	TGCGCCAGCAGCCCAGTAGCGGGGGAGAACAATGAGCAGTTCTTC
TRBD2	TRBV5-1	TRBJ2-7	many	CASSLDRGAYEQYF	TGCGCCAGCAGCTTGGACCGGGGGGCCTACGAGCAGTACTTC
.	TRBV20-1	TRBJ1-2	many	CSASRQVGDGYTF	TGCAGTGCTAGCCGACAGGTGGGGGATGGCTACACCTTC
TRBD2	TRBV6-2/TRBV6-3	TRBJ2-1	many	CASIRGLAGQNEQFF	TGTGCCAGCATCCGGGGACTAGCGGGGCAGAATGAGCAGTTCTTC
.	TRBV6-5	TRBJ2-5	many	CASTGYQETQYF	TGTGCCAGCACGGGGTACCAAGAGACCCAGTACTTC
TRBD2	TRBV7-9	TRBJ2-3	many	CASSVQASGGTTQYF	TGTGCCAGCAGCGTACAAGCTAGCGGGGGGACTACGCAGTATTTT
TRBD1	TRBV7-2	TRBJ1-4	once	CASSSQGQGREKLFF	TGTGCCAGCAGCTCACAGGGACAGGGACGGGAAAAACTGTTTTTT
TRBD1	TRBV7-3	TRBJ2-1	.	CASSINRGLHNEQFF	TGTGCCAGCAGCATCAACAGGGGGCTACACAATGAGCAGTTCTTC
.	TRBV7-6	TRBJ1-1	.	CASSLEDSPTEAFF	TGTGCCAGCAGCTTAGAGGACAGTCCTACTGAAGCTTTCTTT
.	TRBV15	TRBJ1-5	few	CATSRDRGVYQPQHF	TGTGCCACCAGCAGAGATAGAGGGGTCTATCAGCCCCAGCATTTT
.	TRBV7-2	TRBJ1-3	.	CASSLALDSGNTIYF	TGTGCCAGCAGCTTAGCGCTAGATTCTGGAAACACCATATATTTT
.	TRBV5-6	TRBJ2-5	many	CASSQTSSTWAQETQYF	TGTGCCAGCAGCCAGACGTCCTCTACCTGGGCACAAGAGACCCAGTACTTC
TRBD1	TRBV5-1	TRBJ1-6	few	CASGTGGRNSPLHF	TGCGCCAGCGGGACAGGGGGCCGTAATTCACCCCTCCACTTT
.	TRBV5-1	TRBJ1-1	.	CASSQTASLVNTEAFF	TGCGCCAGCAGCCAAACTGCCAGCTTAGTCAACACTGAAGCTTTCTTT
.	TRBV4-1	TRBJ1-6	many	CASSQGNSPLHF	TGTGCCAGTAGCCAGGGAAATTCACCCCTCCACTTT
.	TRBV10-2	TRBJ2-2	.	CASRLNTNTGELFF	TGCGCCAGCCGCCTGAATACGAACACCGGGGAGCTGTTTTTT
.	TRBV15	TRBJ1-5	.	CATSRGLAVNQPQHF	TGTGCCACCAGCAGAGGTCTGGCAGTTAATCAGCCCCAGCATTTT
TRBD1	TRBV20-1	TRBJ2-1	.	CSASSGQGTHNEQFF	TGCAGTGCTAGCTCCGGACAGGGAACACACAATGAGCAGTTCTTC
.	TRBV6-5	TRBJ1-6	few	CASSFSDTVNSPLHF	TGTGCCAGCAGTTTCTCGGACACGGTTAATTCACCCCTCCACTTT
TRBD1	TRBV6-1	TRBJ2-1	.	CASGTGGLSYNEQFF	TGTGCCAGCGGGACAGGGGGTCTGTCCTACAATGAGCAGTTCTTC
.	TRBV4-3	TRBJ1-5	many	CASSQDWRDQPQHF	TGCGCCAGCAGCCAAGATTGGAGGGACCAGCCCCAGCATTTT
.	TRBV25-1	TRBJ1-6	.	CASSDTRVGSYNSPLHF	TGTGCCAGCAGTGATACGAGGGTTGGCTCCTATAATTCACCCCTCCACTTT
.	TRBV6-5	TRBJ2-5	many	CASSYRREATQYF	TGTGCCAGCAGTTACAGGAGAGAAGCGACCCAGTACTTC
.	TRBV20-1	TRBJ2-4	.	CSARDPAGAKNIQYF	TGCAGTGCTAGAGATCCAGCGGGTGCCAAAAACATTCAGTACTTC
.	TRBV7-2	TRBJ2-2	.	CASREYTGELFF	TGTGCCAGCAGAGAATACACCGGGGAGCTGTTTTTT
.	TRBV5-5	TRBJ2-5	.	CASSYRTVGETQYF	TGTGCCAGCAGCTACCGGACAGTAGGGGAGACCCAGTACTTC
.	TRBV10-3	TRBJ2-1	few	CAIGRQYNEQFF	TGTGCCATCGGGCGACAGTACAATGAGCAGTTCTTC
.	TRBV7-2	TRBJ1-6	few	CASSRRVGRTNSPLHF	TGTGCCAGCTCTAGGAGGGTAGGGAGGACGAATTCACCCCTCCACTTT
.	TRBV7-9	TRBJ2-4	.	CASSNPTAPGNIQYF	TGTGCCAGCAGCAATCCCACGGCCCCGGGAAACATTCAGTACTTC
.	TRBV5-1	TRBJ2-2	few	CASSLAQNANTGELFF	TGCGCCAGCAGCCTGGCCCAAAACGCGAACACCGGGGAGCTGTTTTTT
.	TRBV4-3	TRBJ2-1	.	CASSQEPDRADGEQFF	TGCGCCAGCAGCCAAGAACCAGACCGGGCTGATGGAGAGCAGTTCTTC
.	TRBV4-2	TRBJ1-2	many	CASSQEEGNYGYTF	TGTGCCAGCAGCCAAGAAGAGGGTAACTATGGCTACACCTTC
TRBD1	TRBV29-1	TRBJ1-3	few	CSADRGPGNTIYF	TGCAGCGCCGACAGGGGCCCAGGAAACACCATATATTTT
.	TRBV30	TRBJ1-1	.	CAWSGGWTEAFF	TGTGCCTGGAGTGGGGGTTGGACTGAAGCTTTCTTT
.	TRBV5-1	TRBJ2-3	.	CASSLTGRLAEGSDDTQYF	TGCGCCAGCAGCTTAACAGGGCGACTAGCAGAGGGTTCAGACGATACGCAGTATTTT
TRBD1	TRBV14	TRBJ2-1	.	CASSQRGGLSYNEQFF	TGTGCCAGCAGCCAACGAGGGGGCCTTTCCTACAATGAGCAGTTCTTC
TRBD2	TRBV20-1	TRBJ2-3	many	CSAIAGALTDTQYF	TGCAGTGCCATAGCGGGGGCCCTCACAGATACGCAGTATTTT
.	TRBV7-9	TRBJ2-3	.	CASSFGGAGADTQYF	TGTGCCAGCAGCTTTGGGGGCGCGGGCGCAGATACGCAGTATTTT
TRBD1	TRBV5-6	TRBJ2-1	many	CASSLARGLHNEQFF	TGTGCCAGCAGCTTGGCCAGGGGGCTTCACAATGAGCAGTTCTTC